Detailed here is one TCR beta chain. Its matching antigen is unknown. The CDR3 has 15 amino acids. Trimming stripped 5 bases from V and 6 bases from J, with 16 bases between. This sample is part of a study of CD8 T cells in ankylosing spondylitis. Study conclusions and caveats: There was reportedly significant enrichment of clones that were disease-linked in matched ankylosing spondylitis synovial fluid. Characteristic of ankylosing spondylitis blood, it appeared, was a TCR beta motif comprising about 8 highly homologous variants.

Quantitative 5'-RACE with molecular barcodes generated TCR beta libraries. TCRdb reprocessed the 5' RACE reads via MiXCR and lists one record per CDR3 protein. The sample has hundreds of thousands of distinct CDR3 sequences, roughly 27% seen once; the top ten hold roughly 1%. The rearrangement joins TRBV12-3 or TRBV12-4 to TRBJ2-2; D might be TRBD2 (6 bases). The sample was blood, either unsorted or a sorted T cell fraction (not recorded which). The receptor was isolated from a male donor with ankylosing spondylitis. CDR3 nucleotide sequence: TGTGCCAGCAGTCCGCCGGAGGGCCTACCCGGGGAGCTGTTTTTT. Translating it yields CASSPPEGLPGELFF.